This TCR beta chain comes out of a study of early T cells in non-severe SARS-CoV-2 infection. Study overall: Sequencing input comprised bulk RNA from unsorted whole blood; chain pairing was not available.

Individual cDNA molecules were tagged with unique molecular identifiers, the study reported. TCRdb reprocessed the 5' RACE reads via MiXCR and lists one record per CDR3 protein. The repertoire holds about 89,000 distinct CDR3 sequences, with approximately 17% as singletons. Deletions cut 5 bases from V and 12 bases from J, with 11 bases between. Germline lookup yields CDR1 LGHDT and CDR2 YNNKEL (reference sequence). The CDR3 consists of 11 residues. The chain combines TRBV3-1 with TRBJ2-1; D not certain. The TCR sequence derives from an adult who was a healthcare worker with PCR-confirmed SARS-CoV-2 infection or an uninfected control (not recorded which). This specimen was whole blood, taken at baseline. The CDR3 DNA follows: TGTGCCAGCAGCGACCTAGTTGGGCAGTTCTTC. Its translation: CASSDLVGQFF.